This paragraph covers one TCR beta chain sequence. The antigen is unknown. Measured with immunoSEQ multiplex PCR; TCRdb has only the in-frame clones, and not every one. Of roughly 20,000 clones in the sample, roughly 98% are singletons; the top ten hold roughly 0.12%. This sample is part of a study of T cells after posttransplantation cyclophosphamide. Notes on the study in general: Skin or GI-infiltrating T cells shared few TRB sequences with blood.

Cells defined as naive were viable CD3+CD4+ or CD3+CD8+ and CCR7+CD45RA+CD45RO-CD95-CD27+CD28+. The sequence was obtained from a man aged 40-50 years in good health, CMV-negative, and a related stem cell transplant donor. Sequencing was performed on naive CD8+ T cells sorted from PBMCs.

CDR3 sequence: CASSLYMGQSSSGNTIYF. CDR3 bases: TGTGCCAGCAGTTTATATATGGGGCAGTCGTCCTCTGGAAACACCATATATTTT. V is TRBV28 and J is TRBJ1-3; D is possibly TRBD1 (5 bases). V lost 1 base, J lost 0 bases, and 16 bases lay in between. The CDR3 is made up of 18 amino acids. Looked up from germline, CDR1 is MDHEN and CDR2 is SYDVKM.